These 3 T cell receptor beta chains came from one sample sequenced in a study of Tregs in tolerant kidney transplant recipients. Antigens of these TCRs are unknown. The data were produced by immunoSEQ multiplex PCR, yet TCRdb's version contains in-frame clones alone and is incomplete. The table has approximately 17,000 clones, about 61% seen once. Material for sequencing was Tregs from blood cultured with allogeneic cells. The receptors come from a human donor in good health.

This clone was observed a few times. The chain has TRBV2 and TRBJ1-1; TRBD1 might be the D (5 bases). V was trimmed by 4 bases and J by 11 bases, leaving 11 bases between them. The CDR3 runs to 11 residues. CDR1 and CDR2 from the germline V gene are SNHLY and FYNNEI. CDR3 sequence: CASSAEGPAFF. The CDR3 DNA sequence: TGTGCCAGCAGTGCGGAGGGACCCGCTTTCTTT.

The J gene is TRBJ2-2, the V gene TRBV19; possible D gene TRBD2, 6 bases. V shed 6 bases and J shed 5 bases, with 7 bases lying between them. The CDR3 has 12 amino acids. Germline CDR1 LNHDA, CDR2 SQIVND (reference sequence). This CDR3 reads CASRAGTGELFF. The CDR3 bases are TGTGCCAGTAGAGCGGGTACCGGGGAGCTGTTTTTT.

A single count supports this clone. This chain links TRBV7-3 with TRBJ1-3; D not resolved. With 5 bases removed from V and 4 bases from J, the gap between germline ends came to 9 bases. The CDR3 spans 13 residues. The germline CDR1 and CDR2 sequences are SGHTA and FQGTGA. The CDR3 nucleotides are TGTGCCAGCAGCACCACCCCAGGAAACACCATATATTTT. It translates to CASSTTPGNTIYF. Full variable domain (rest looked up from reference TRBV7-3 and TRBJ1-3): GAGVSQTPSNKVTEKGKYVELRCDPISGHTALYWYRQSLGQGPEFLIYFQGTGAADDSGLPNDRFFAVRPEGSVSTLKIQRTERGDSAVYLCASSTTPGNTIYFGEGSWLTVV.